The sequence of this TCR beta chain was determined in a study of CD8 T cells in ankylosing spondylitis. V was clipped by 5 bases and J by 1 base; unmatched bases: 2. There are 15 residues in the CDR3. Germline V lookup: CDR1 PRHDT, CDR2 FYEKMQ (reference sequence). This clonotype was recorded at least ten times. Via MiXCR, TCRdb re-called the 5' RACE reads, giving one row per CDR3 protein. The data show about 150,000 distinct CDR3 sequences, with more than 40% seen just once and 12% to 15% held by the top ten. Sequences were obtained from synovial fluid, either unsorted or a sorted T cell fraction (not recorded which). The chain recombines TRBV13 with TRBJ2-3, with TRBD2 identical over 11 bases. This TCR derives from a male donor with ankylosing spondylitis. This CDR3 is CASSLAGGGTDTQYF. The CDR3 DNA is TGTGCCAGCAGCCTAGCGGGGGGAGGCACAGATACGCAGTATTTT. Complete variable domain (other parts from reference TRBV13 and TRBJ2-3): AAGVIQSPRHLIKEKRETATLKCYPIPRHDTVYWYQQGPGQDPQFLISFYEKMQSDKGSIPDRFSAQQFSDYHSELNMSSLELGDSALYFCASSLAGGGTDTQYFGPGTRLTVL.